The present entry profiles one TCR beta chain with its context. Time point noted: after dendritic cell vaccination, including at tumor progression/relapse. Fresh-frozen tumor tissue and more than two years of survival data were available for all. The PCR used 60 V beta and 13 J beta primers. Clones were sequenced by immunoSEQ multiplex PCR, and TCRdb holds only the in-frame ones, with some missing. In the table there are tens of thousands of clones, about 79% of which are singletons. The source of the sample is a study of glioma-infiltrating T cells after dendritic cell vaccination. This clonotype was sampled from a human donor with glioblastoma. The sequences come from blood, collected after dendritic cell vaccination.

DNA for the CDR3: TGTGCCAGCAGCTTATTGACCGGGACAGGGATTTATTCACCCCTCCACTTT. This translates into CASSLLTGTGIYSPLHF. V is TRBV11-1 and J is TRBJ1-6; 9 bases match TRBD1. V dropped 2 bases and J dropped 8; count of bases not matched to a gene: 10. The length of the CDR3 is 17 residues. Germline V CDR1 and CDR2: SGHAT, FQDESV (reference sequence).